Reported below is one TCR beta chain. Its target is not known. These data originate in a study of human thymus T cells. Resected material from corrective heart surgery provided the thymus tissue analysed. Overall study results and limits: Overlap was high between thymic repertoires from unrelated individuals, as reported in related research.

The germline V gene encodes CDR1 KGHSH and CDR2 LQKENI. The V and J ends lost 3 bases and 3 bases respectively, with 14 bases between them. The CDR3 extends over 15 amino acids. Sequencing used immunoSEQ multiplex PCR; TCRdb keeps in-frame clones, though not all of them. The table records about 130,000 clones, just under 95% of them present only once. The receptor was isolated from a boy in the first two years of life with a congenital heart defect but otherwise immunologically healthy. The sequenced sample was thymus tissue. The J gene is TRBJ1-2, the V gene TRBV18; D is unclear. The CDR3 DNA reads TGTGCCAGCTCACCTCTATTTCAGAAAGACTATGGCTACACCTTC. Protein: CASSPLFQKDYGYTF.